The clone carrying this T cell receptor (beta chain) was seen ten or more times. Its target is unknown. This record belongs to a study of identical twins. Study observations and caveats: Memory repertoires lacked the insertion deficit that abundant cord blood beta clonotypes showed. Modeled out-of-frame TCR alpha sharing in monozygotic twins fell below observed levels.

TCRdb reprocessed the 5' RACE reads via MiXCR and lists one record per CDR3 protein. This table holds under 350,000 distinct CDR3 sequences, around 9.7% found once. These data also featured in a second study, about yellow fever vaccine responses in identical twins. That report notes: The authors reported partly convergent, partly personalized vaccine responses in identical twins.

This clonotype originated in a woman in her late teens or twenties in good health. The source material was CD8+ T cells sorted from blood.

Here the CDR3 reads CASRGESEGNEQFF. In nucleotides, the CDR3 is TGTGCCAGCAGAGGAGAGTCGGAAGGGAATGAGCAGTTCTTC. The chain employs TRBV27 and TRBJ2-1; D is ambiguous. CDR1 is MNHEY, CDR2 SMNVEV, per germline (reference sequence). Deletions cut 6 bases from V and 7 bases from J, with 16 bases between. This CDR3 is 14 amino acids long.